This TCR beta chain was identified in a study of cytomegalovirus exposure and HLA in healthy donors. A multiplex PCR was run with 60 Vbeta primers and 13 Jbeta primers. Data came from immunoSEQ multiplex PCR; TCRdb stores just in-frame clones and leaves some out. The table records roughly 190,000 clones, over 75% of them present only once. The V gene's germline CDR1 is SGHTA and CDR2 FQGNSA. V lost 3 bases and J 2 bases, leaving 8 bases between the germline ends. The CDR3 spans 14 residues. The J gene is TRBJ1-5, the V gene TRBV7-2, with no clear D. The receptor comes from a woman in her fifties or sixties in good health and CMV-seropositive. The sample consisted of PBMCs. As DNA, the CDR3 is TGTGCCAGCAGCTTGTGGCAGGGCAATCAGCCCCAGCATTTT. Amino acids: CASSLWQGNQPQHF.